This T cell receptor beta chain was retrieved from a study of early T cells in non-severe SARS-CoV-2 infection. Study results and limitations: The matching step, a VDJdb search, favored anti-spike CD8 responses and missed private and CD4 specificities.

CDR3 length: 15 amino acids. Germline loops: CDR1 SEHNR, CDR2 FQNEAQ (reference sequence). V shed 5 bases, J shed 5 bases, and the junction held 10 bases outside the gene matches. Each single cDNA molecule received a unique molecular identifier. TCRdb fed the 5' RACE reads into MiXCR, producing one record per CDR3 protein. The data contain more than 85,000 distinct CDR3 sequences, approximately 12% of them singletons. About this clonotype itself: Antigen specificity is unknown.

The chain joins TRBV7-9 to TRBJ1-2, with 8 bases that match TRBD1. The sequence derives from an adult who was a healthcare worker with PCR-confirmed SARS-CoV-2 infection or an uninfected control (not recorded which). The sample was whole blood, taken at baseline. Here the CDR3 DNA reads TGTGCCAGCAGCATAGACAGGGGAGGGGAGTATGGCTACACCTTC. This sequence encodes CASSIDRGGEYGYTF.